Below are 9 T cell receptor beta chains sequenced from a single sample in a study of CD8+ T cells in alopecia areata. Sequencing relied on a cDNA template that was reverse transcribed from extracted RNA. Some clones are missing from TCRdb's copy, which holds only in-frame ones; the method was immunoSEQ multiplex PCR. Altogether about 120,000 clones are present, 53% being singletons, with the ten largest covering about 0.5%. Described treatment: oral pan-JAK inhibitor, 5-10 mg twice daily. The sample in question was CD4+ T cells sorted from blood, obtained at week 4, from a patient treated with tofacitinib. These receptors all come from a human donor with alopecia areata.

The genes are TRBV9 and TRBJ1-2; D ambiguous. Trimming shortened V by 3 bases and J by 2 bases, and 8 bases separated the two germline ends. This CDR3 spans 13 amino acids. Germline V CDR1 and CDR2: SGDLS, YYNGEE. CDR3 in amino acids: CASSATRNYGYTF. DNA for the CDR3: TGTGCCAGCAGCGCGACACGCAACTATGGCTACACCTTC.

Worth noting for this clone: The same CDR3 is also encoded by other DNA sequences in this sample. V usage is TRBV29-1 and J usage is TRBJ1-1; D is uncertain. V shed 3 bases and J shed 1 base, with 9 bases lying between them. The V gene's germline CDR1 is SQVTM and CDR2 ANQGSEA. The CDR3 has 13 residues. The CDR3 loop reads CSVDRPENTEAFF. The CDR3 DNA is TGCAGCGTTGACAGACCTGAGAACACTGAAGCTTTCTTT.

The CDR3 protein is CASSPDREDYEQYF. The DNA for the CDR3 is TGTGCCAGCAGCCCGGACAGGGAGGACTACGAGCAGTACTTC. This chain links TRBV2 with TRBJ2-7; 8 bases line up with TRBD1. Losses at the gene ends were 6 bases for V and 3 bases for J; bases not matched to a gene: 7. Germline assignment: CDR1 SNHLY and CDR2 FYNNEI. The CDR3 is 14 residues long.

This clone was observed a handful of times. The CDR3 region has the DNA TGTGCCAGCAGTGATTTTCCCTATGGCTACACCTTC. This gives the protein CASSDFPYGYTF. The V and J genes are TRBV25-1 and TRBJ1-2; D is unclear. The germline V gene has CDR1 MGHDK and CDR2 SYGVNS. Between the trimmed V and J ends, which lost 3 bases and 4 bases, there was a span of 6 bases. The CDR3 loop spans 12 amino acids.

The chain carries TRBV2 and TRBJ2-1; 9 positions agree with TRBD1. The CDR3 is made up of 15 amino acids. After removal of 6 bases from V and 7 bases from J, the junction contained 10 bases not matched to a gene. Germline CDR1 and CDR2: SNHLY and FYNNEI. The DNA for the CDR3 is TGTGCCAGCAGGAAACAGGGGGCTAGGAATAATGAGCAGTTCTTC. Its translation: CASRKQGARNNEQFF. Complete variable domain (other parts from reference TRBV2 and TRBJ2-1): EPEVTQTPSHQVTQMGQEVILRCVPISNHLYFYWYRQILGQKVEFLVSFYNNEISEKSEIFDDQFSVERPDGSNFTLKIRSTKLEDSAMYFCASRKQGARNNEQFFGPGTRLTVL.

The J gene is TRBJ1-2, the V gene TRBV29-1; D is uncertain. The germline CDR1 and CDR2 sequences are SQVTM and ANQGSEA. V dropped 4 bases and J dropped 3 bases, with 12 bases sitting between them. This CDR3 has 13 amino acids. CDR3 loop: CSVGPTAHYGYTF. DNA for the CDR3: TGCAGCGTTGGACCGACCGCCCACTATGGCTACACCTTC.

The chain has TRBV14 and TRBJ2-7, with D hard to call. Deletions cut 0 bases from V and 4 bases from J, with 7 bases between. The CDR3 covers 13 residues. The germline CDR1 and CDR2 sequences are SGHDN and FVKESK. In DNA form, the CDR3 reads TGTGCCAGCAGCCAAGATCCGGGTTACGAGCAGTACTTC. It is translated as CASSQDPGYEQYF.

The genes are TRBV30 and TRBJ1-2; 7 bases line up with TRBD1. The CDR3 is 14 amino acids. In germline, CDR1 is GTSNPN, CDR2 SVGIG (reference sequence). The V gene end was trimmed by 0 bases and the J gene end by 3 bases; junction bases not matched to a gene: 4. This chain's CDR3 is CAWSVGRGYYGYTF. The CDR3, as DNA: TGTGCCTGGAGTGTGGGCAGGGGGTACTATGGCTACACCTTC.

Notes on this clone: This sample includes further DNA sequences coding for the same CDR3. The CDR3 protein is CAWSRDRGGYTF. Written as DNA, the CDR3 is TGTGCCTGGAGCCGGGACAGGGGTGGCTACACCTTC. The chain couples TRBV30 to TRBJ1-2, with TRBD1 identical over 10 bases. Germline V gives CDR1 GTSNPN, CDR2 SVGIG (reference sequence). The CDR3 is made up of 12 amino acids. Germline trimming cut 3 bases from V and 7 bases from J; bases unmatched to any gene: 2.